Listed below are T cell receptor beta chains from one sample, sequenced in a study of cytomegalovirus exposure and HLA in healthy donors. Here immunoSEQ multiplex PCR was the method, and the copy in TCRdb shows in-frame clones only, minus some. This sample yields about 360,000 clones, of which just over 85% are seen a single time; around 0.8% belongs to the top ten. Sequencing used PBMCs. These receptors were collected from a woman aged 18-29 years in good health and CMV-seronegative. Each CDR3 is given without its conserved first and last residue. Some rows have no size entry. The others give once, few or many, or a class for an expanded clone.

j_gene,abundance,v_gene,CDR3aa
TRBJ2-5,.,TRBV5-1,ASSSPDRGQETQY
TRBJ2-1,.,TRBV29-1,SVHSPGTSMGNEQF
TRBJ2-1,.,TRBV28,ASSLVGNSYNEQF
TRBJ2-7,.,TRBV6-6,ASSPDRGSREQY
TRBJ1-2,.,TRBV6-5,ASTKDSNYGYT
TRBJ2-7,once,TRBV5-4,ASGQPGQSASEQY
TRBJ2-3,.,TRBV5-1,ASSCPGGRNLLAGESTDTQY
TRBJ2-3,.,TRBV30,ACRRSGPDTQY
TRBJ1-4,.,TRBV27,ASRPGQEYEKLF
TRBJ2-7,.,TRBV5-6,ASSYGLPSYEQY
TRBJ2-3,.,TRBV6-4,ASSDSGQGPTY
TRBJ2-7,few,TRBV4-1,ASSQEGAGASYEQY
TRBJ1-6,.,TRBV5-1,ASSRRWVRGNNSPLH
TRBJ2-2,once,TRBV6-5,ASKAGGTNTGELF
TRBJ1-1,once,TRBV2,ASRGDRMGNTEAF
TRBJ2-1,.,TRBV5-1,ASSLGAPYNEQF
TRBJ2-2,.,TRBV7-6,ASSPRANTGELF
TRBJ2-7,few,TRBV5-1,ASSLVGYEQY
TRBJ2-2,.,TRBV10-3,AIRLAGGTTGELF
TRBJ1-2,few,TRBV28,ASRGGDYGYT
TRBJ2-7,once,TRBV18,ASSGTAGARKEQY
TRBJ2-2,.,TRBV2,ASTEGAGSTGELF
TRBJ1-2,.,TRBV6-1,ASSEVRTGGYT
TRBJ1-2,once,TRBV9,ARYDRDAYGYT
TRBJ1-4,.,TRBV5-1,ASSLNSGKLF
TRBJ1-2,.,TRBV7-2,ASSPQTGPYYGYT
TRBJ2-1,.,TRBV28,ASSPGLAGVEQF
TRBJ2-4,.,TRBV6-1,ASSDPGAKNIQY
TRBJ2-1,.,TRBV19,ASNDRFSYNEQF
TRBJ2-7,.,TRBV27,ASSLRQGSYEQY
TRBJ1-3,.,TRBV4-1,ASSQGPGSGNTIY
TRBJ1-1,.,TRBV4-1,ASSQRGPDTEAF
TRBJ1-3,.,TRBV30,AWSSPYNRGSGNTIY
TRBJ1-6,.,TRBV7-6,ASSLMSGQNSPLH
TRBJ1-2,.,TRBV11-2,ASSLGVSYGYT
TRBJ2-2,.,TRBV28,ATATGGINTGELF
TRBJ1-1,.,TRBV29-1,SVEFRGTEAF
TRBJ2-7,.,TRBV5-1,ASSFTGTGSYEQY
TRBJ2-7,.,TRBV6-4,ASSAYSGSRYEQY
TRBJ2-3,.,TRBV18,ASSPDRTTDTQY